The next 28 T cell receptor beta chains were all read from a single sample in a study of tumor-infiltrating lymphocytes in primary liver carcinoma. It was unsorted whole blood that yielded blood RNA, and germline DNA was also extracted. Production of TCR beta cDNA used 500 ng total RNA together with a constant-region primer. Nested multiplex PCR, run for three rounds with slightly modified ARM-PCR, yielded TCR beta libraries. Researchers ran the first two PCR rounds for approximately 9 cycles each with TRBV1-TRBV30 forward primers and a C-beta reverse primer. Each CDR3 protein gets one entry after TCRdb re-called the multiplex PCR reads with MiXCR. The sample includes 150,000 to 200,000 distinct CDR3 sequences, over 50% seen only once; the top ten take about 70%. Input material: peripheral blood. The receptors come from a middle-aged man with primary liver carcinoma and hepatitis B virus infection.

This chain connects TRBV28 to TRBJ2-3; TRBD1 matches at 7 bases. The CDR3 is made up of 16 amino acids. The V and J ends lost 6 bases and 6 bases, in that order; junction bases with no gene match: 15. Germline assignment: CDR1 MDHEN and CDR2 SYDVKM. The CDR3 sequence: CASSLITGTASDTQYF. The CDR3, as DNA: TGTGCCAGCAGCTTAATTACCGGGACAGCCTCGGATACGCAGTATTTT.

This clonotype has a handful of counts. The gene calls are TRBV6-1 and TRBJ2-7, with D possibly called TRBD1 or TRBD2 (5 bases each). V was trimmed by 1 base and J by 5 bases, leaving 12 bases between them. CDR1 is MNHNS, CDR2 SASEGT, per germline. This CDR3 region has 14 residues. The CDR3 DNA reads as TGTGCCAGCAGTGAAGGGAGCCAGGGACACGAGCAGTACTTC. Its translation: CASSEGSQGHEQYF.

The V gene is TRBV6-5, the J gene TRBJ2-2; tentatively, D is TRBD1 (7 bases). The CDR3 is 17 amino acids. The germline V gene encodes CDR1 MNHEY and CDR2 SVGAGI. The V end was cut by 2 bases, the J end by 8 bases, with 21 bases between. CDR3 protein: CASSYPTKQGDSGELFF. Here the CDR3 DNA reads TGTGCCAGCAGTTACCCTACGAAGCAGGGGGACTCTGGGGAGCTGTTTTTT.

Details on this clonotype: A much larger clone lies a single base off, so this may be a read error. V usage is TRBV6-5 and J usage is TRBJ1-1; unclear D gene. The length of the CDR3 is 13 residues. The germline gives CDR1 MNHEY, CDR2 SVGAGI. CDR3 amino acids: CAGSSQTRTEAFF. DNA of the CDR3: TGTGCCGGCAGTTCCCAGACTAGAACTGAAGCTTTCTTT.

Points on this clonotype: With a much larger clone just one base away, this may be a read error. This chain uses TRBV11-1 with TRBJ2-3; TRBD1 matches at 8 bases. Losses at the gene ends were 5 bases for V and 7 bases for J; bases not matched to a gene: 11. Germline V gene lookup returns CDR1 SGHAT and CDR2 FQDESV (reference sequence). CDR3 length: 15 amino acids. CDR3: CASSPTGVAPNTQYF. The CDR3 coding sequence is TGTGCCAGCAGCCCGACAGGGGTGGCCCCTAATACGCAGTATTTT.

A remark on this clonotype: One end of the junction fails to match germline, which may point to a read error. V usage is TRBV5-6 and J usage is TRBJ2-2, with D possibly matching TRBD2 (6 bases). CDR3 size: 15 residues. From germline, CDR1 is SGHDT and CDR2 YYEEEE. The CDR3 DNA reads as TGTGCCAGCAGCTTGCCGTCTAGCGTTTCCGGGGAGCTGCTTTTT. This sequence encodes CASSLPSSVSGELLF.

This clonotype was seen more than once but under ten times. The chain uses TRBV4-1 and TRBJ2-7; the match to TRBD1 covers 8 bases. Losses at the gene ends were 3 bases for V and 4 bases for J; bases not matched to a gene: 11. The CDR3 has 16 amino acids. Germline V gives CDR1 MGHRA, CDR2 YSYEKL. The CDR3 protein is CASSHGTRDRSYEQYF. In DNA form, the CDR3 reads TGCGCCAGCAGCCATGGCACCCGGGACAGGAGTTACGAGCAGTACTTC.

There are many counts of this clonotype. DNA for the CDR3: TGTGCCAGCAGCTTCTCCGGGACAGAGCCCCACTTT. This encodes CASSFSGTEPHF. The chain recombines TRBV5-4 with TRBJ1-6; 7 nucleotides match TRBD1. Germline loops: CDR1 SGHNT, CDR2 YYREEE (reference sequence). This CDR3 is built from 12 residues. After removal of 2 bases from V and 18 bases from J, the junction contained 8 bases not matched to a gene.

The chain couples TRBV6-6 to TRBJ1-4; D is uncertain. V gave up 0 bases and J gave up 5 bases, with 4 bases separating them. Germline CDR1 is MNHNY and CDR2 is SVGAGI (reference sequence). This CDR3 comprises 13 residues. The CDR3 is CASSYSENEKLFF. DNA for the CDR3: TGTGCCAGCAGTTACTCAGAGAATGAAAAACTGTTTTTT.

This clonotype was counted a single time. This may stem from a read error, because a much larger clone lies one nucleotide away. V gene TRBV29-1 combines with J gene TRBJ2-3, with 13 bases fitting TRBD2. The CDR3 loop spans 15 amino acids. The germline gives CDR1 SQVTM, CDR2 ANQGSEA. With V trimmed by 6 bases and J by 5 bases, 8 bases remained unmatched. CDR3 coding DNA: TGCAGCGTCCGAAGGACTAGCGGGAGAATAGATACGCAGTATTTT. Encoded protein: CSVRRTSGRIDTQYF.

V is TRBV11-2 and J is TRBJ2-7; the match to TRBD1 covers 10 bases. The CDR3 contains 15 residues. V shed 9 bases, J shed 3 bases, and the junction held 11 bases outside the gene matches. Germline V gives CDR1 SGHAT, CDR2 FQNNGV. The CDR3 spells CASNWGGQGGYEQYF. The DNA of the CDR3 is TGTGCCAGTAACTGGGGAGGACAGGGGGGCTACGAGCAGTACTTC.

Comment on this clonotype: A read error may explain this, as a much larger clone is one base away. The V gene is TRBV6-5, the J gene TRBJ2-7; 7 bases agree with TRBD1. In germline, CDR1 is MNHEY, CDR2 SVGAGI. Unmatched junction bases numbered 7, after V lost 10 bases and J lost 1 base. The CDR3 has 13 amino acids. The CDR3 coding sequence is TGTGCCATCACCCCGACAGGGTCCTACGAGCAGTACTTC. As protein: CAITPTGSYEQYF.

The V gene is TRBV12-3 or TRBV12-4, the J gene TRBJ2-3; D is perhaps TRBD2 (7 bases). This CDR3 contains 16 residues. The V and J ends lost 3 bases and 0 bases respectively, with 13 bases between them. The CDR3 DNA reads as TGTGCCAGCAGTTTGGGGGGGGCGCTGAGCACAGATACGCAGTATTTT. The encoded protein is CASSLGGALSTDTQYF.

This chain joins TRBV28 and TRBJ1-5; no definite D call. The CDR3 is 12 residues long. CDR1 MDHEN and CDR2 SYDVKM come from the germline V gene. The germline V and J ends were trimmed by 6 bases and 4 bases, with 7 bases remaining between them. The CDR3 reads CASRERNQPQHF. DNA of the CDR3: TGTGCCAGCAGGGAGCGGAATCAGCCCCAGCATTTT.

A remark on this clonotype: The junction and the germline gene differ at one end; a read error may be behind it. The V and J genes are TRBV11-2 and TRBJ2-1; maybe TRBD2 (5 bases). Germline CDR1 SGHAT, CDR2 FQNNGV. This CDR3 is built from 14 residues. CDR3 bases: TGTGTCAGCAGCTTAGTCGCGGGTTACAATAAGCAGTTCTTC. Translated: CVSSLVAGYNKQFF.

The gene calls are TRBV11-3 and TRBJ2-5; 11 bases map to TRBD1. V shed 5 bases and J 3 bases; nucleotides not matched to a gene: 8. This CDR3 is 16 amino acids long. Germline-derived CDR1 and CDR2 are SGHNT and YENEEA. The DNA of the CDR3 is TGTGCCAGCAGCCCCGATCGGACAGGGGGCGAAGAGACCCAGTACTTC. Encoded protein: CASSPDRTGGEETQYF.

About this clonotype: The CDR3 ends on some other residue instead of the conserved phenylalanine or tryptophan, so this is likely a read error. This rearrangement joins TRBV12-3 or TRBV12-4 to TRBJ2-5; TRBD2 aligns across 9 bases. V trimming: 6 bases; J trimming: 9 bases; junction bases outside the gene matches: 14. This CDR3 has 15 amino acids. CDR3 sequence reads: CASRPRAGGTGAQYL. CDR3 in DNA: TGTGCCAGCAGACCCCGAGCGGGAGGAACTGGGGCCCAGTACTTA.

The chain recombines TRBV6-5 with TRBJ2-7, with D maybe TRBD2 (6 bases). Germline values: CDR1 MNHEY, CDR2 SVGAGI. This CDR3 contains 14 residues. V was trimmed by 6 bases and J by 0 bases, leaving 12 bases between them. CDR3 region: CASRERAFSYEQYF. DNA for the CDR3: TGTGCCAGCAGGGAGCGGGCCTTCTCCTACGAGCAGTACTTC.

This clonotype came up a few times. V gene TRBV4-1 combines with J gene TRBJ2-2; D is uncertain. There are 15 residues in the CDR3. The germline V gene encodes CDR1 MGHRA and CDR2 YSYEKL. V lost 8 bases and J lost 0, with 13 bases in between. The chain's CDR3 is CASRLGHTNTGELFF. CDR3 nucleotide sequence: TGCGCCAGCCGCCTGGGCCATACGAACACCGGGGAGCTGTTTTTT.

This clonotype was found once. A much larger clone sits a single nucleotide away, making a read error possible. The chain uses TRBV4-2 and TRBJ2-5; D may be TRBD2 (5 bases). The germline V gene encodes CDR1 LGHNA and CDR2 YNFKEQ. The CDR3 consists of 13 residues. This CDR3 is CASSQEWKGDAGF. In nucleotides, the CDR3 is TGTGCCAGCAGCCAAGAATGGAAAGGCGACGCGGGTTTC.

V and J are TRBV9 and TRBJ2-3, with 10 bases matching TRBD1. The CDR3 has 15 amino acids. The V and J ends lost 3 bases and 2 bases, in that order; junction bases with no gene match: 3. The V gene's germline CDR1 is SGDLS and CDR2 YYNGEE. The CDR3 DNA reads as TGTGCCAGCAGCGCAGGGACAGGGGACACAGATACGCAGTATTTT. Its translation: CASSAGTGDTDTQYF.

The chain links TRBV11-2 to TRBJ1-1; TRBD1 matches at 8 bases. Germline V gene lookup returns CDR1 SGHAT and CDR2 FQNNGV. The CDR3 has 15 amino acids. The J segment lost 1 base and the V segment lost 6 bases, leaving 7 bases of the junction unmatched. The CDR3 spells CASSSMQGANTEAFF. Here the CDR3 DNA reads TGTGCCAGCAGTTCAATGCAGGGGGCGAACACTGAAGCTTTCTTT.

V and J are TRBV24-1 and TRBJ2-1; 9 bases align to TRBD1. The CDR3 sequence is 15 residues long. V gave up 5 bases and J gave up 6 bases; unmatched junction bases: 7. Germline loops: CDR1 KGHDR, CDR2 SFDVKD. This CDR3 is CATSAGQGYTNEQFF. The CDR3 DNA is TGTGCCACCAGTGCGGGACAGGGCTATACCAATGAGCAGTTCTTC.

This clonotype has at least ten counts. V and J are TRBV11-2 and TRBJ2-5; 9 positions match TRBD2. The V segment lost 5 bases and the J segment 0 bases; nucleotides outside the gene matches: 13. The CDR3 extends over 18 amino acids. Germline V gene sequence: CDR1 SGHAT, CDR2 FQNNGV. CDR3 sequence reads: CASSPRGGDIKYQETQYF. The CDR3, as DNA: TGTGCCAGCAGCCCCCGCGGGGGGGACATTAAGTACCAAGAGACCCAGTACTTC.

The rearrangement links TRBV28 to TRBJ2-7, with D possibly matching TRBD1 (5 bases). The CDR3 is made up of 14 amino acids. V lost 2 bases, J lost 3 bases, and 11 bases lay in between. CDR1 is MDHEN and CDR2 is SYDVKM in the germline V gene. The CDR3 loop reads CASSLLQEGYEQYF. The CDR3 DNA follows: TGTGCCAGCAGTTTACTACAGGAAGGCTACGAGCAGTACTTC.

In its sample, this clonotype was seen a few times. J is TRBJ2-1 and V is TRBV4-1; weak D call: TRBD1 (5 bases). This CDR3 has 16 residues. V was cut by 1 base and J by 8 bases, with 18 bases left in between. The germline CDR1 and CDR2 sequences are MGHRA and YSYEKL. This CDR3 reads CASSQGAQLRGDEQFF. As DNA, the CDR3 is TGCGCCAGCAGCCAAGGGGCCCAACTTAGGGGCGATGAGCAGTTCTTC.

V usage is TRBV2 and J usage is TRBJ2-3; 10 bases agree with TRBD2. The CDR3 has 12 residues. V gave up 7 bases and J gave up 5 bases; unmatched junction bases: 0. Germline V gene data show CDR1 as SNHLY and CDR2 as FYNNEI. CDR3 coding DNA: TGTGCCAGCACTAGCGGGAGAGATACGCAGTATTTT. Its translation: CASTSGRDTQYF.

The chain employs TRBV5-4 and TRBJ2-7; 7 nucleotides agree with TRBD2. The CDR3 is 15 residues long. The ends lost 4 bases at V and 3 bases at J; junction bases unmatched: 10. Germline V lookup: CDR1 SGHNT, CDR2 YYREEE (reference sequence). For the CDR3, the DNA is TGTGCCAGCAGCCCCGGCGGGCGGGAGATCTACGAGCAGTACTTC. As protein: CASSPGGREIYEQYF.